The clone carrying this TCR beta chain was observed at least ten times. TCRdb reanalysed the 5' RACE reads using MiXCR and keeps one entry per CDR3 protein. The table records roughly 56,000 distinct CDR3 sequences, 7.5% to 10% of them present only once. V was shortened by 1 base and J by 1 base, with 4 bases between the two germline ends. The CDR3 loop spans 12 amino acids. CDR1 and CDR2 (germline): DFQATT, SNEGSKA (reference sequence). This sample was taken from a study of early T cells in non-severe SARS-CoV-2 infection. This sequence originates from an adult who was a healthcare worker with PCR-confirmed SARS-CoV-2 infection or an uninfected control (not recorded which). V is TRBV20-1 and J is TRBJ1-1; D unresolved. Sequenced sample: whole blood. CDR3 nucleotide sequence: TGCAGTGCTAGAGGAGAGAACACTGAAGCTTTCTTT. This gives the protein CSARGENTEAFF.